What follows is one TCR beta chain and its context. Germline values: CDR1 KGHSH, CDR2 LQKENI. The junction had 16 bases not matched to a gene; V was cut back by 6 bases and J by 7 bases. The CDR3 is 16 residues long. This entry is derived from a study of shared clonotypes between healthy human individuals. Produced via immunoSEQ multiplex PCR; TCRdb's table is partial and in-frame only. Here the sample spans roughly 500,000 clones, roughly 83% being singletons. The gene calls are TRBV18 and TRBJ1-2; 8 bases are shared with TRBD1. The receptor was isolated from a woman aged 40 to 50 in good health. Some clones in this sample may be carry-over from other donors' samples. Specimen: PBMCs. CDR3 sequence reads: CASSGQGGSSQAGYTF. The CDR3 nucleotides are TGTGCCAGCTCCGGACAGGGTGGTTCTTCTCAGGCTGGCTACACCTTC.